This TCR beta chain was captured in a study of PD-1 blockade in classical Hodgkin lymphoma. Libraries were prepared by immunoSEQ multiplex PCR; TCRdb keeps only in-frame clonotypes and omits some of them. The table lists about 18,000 clones, around 86% of them singletons. Regarding this clone: Its antigen is as yet unknown.

Each of the patients experienced relapse following autologous stem cell transplantation, and their brentuximab vedotin exposure differed. Complete response, partial response or progressive disease were the best responses. Findings and limits, study-wide: There remain no defined causes for the repertoire differences, which possibly reflect disease activity or prior therapy.

The CDR3 is 15 residues long. Looked up from germline, CDR1 is SGHTS and CDR2 is YDEGEE. Deletions cut 0 bases from V and 2 bases from J, with 9 bases between. The V gene is TRBV5-8, the J gene TRBJ1-3; D is ambiguous. The source was peripheral blood mononuclear cells (PBMCs), collected at baseline. This TCR was recovered from a human donor with classical Hodgkin lymphoma. The CDR3 sequence is CASSLVGRAGNTIYF. In nucleotides, the CDR3 is TGTGCCAGCAGCTTGGTAGGCCGCGCTGGAAACACCATATATTTT. Drawing the rest from reference TRBV5-8 and TRBJ1-3, the complete variable domain is EAGVTQSPTHLIKTRGQQATLRCSPISGHTSVYWYQQALGLGLQFLLWYDEGEERNRGNFPPRFSGRQFPNYSSELNVNALELEDSALYLCASSLVGRAGNTIYFGEGSWLTVV.